The 13 T cell receptor beta chains below come from one sample, sequenced in a study of cytomegalovirus exposure and HLA in healthy donors. Data came from immunoSEQ multiplex PCR; TCRdb stores just in-frame clones and leaves some out. Of over 120,000 clones in the sample, 87% were seen once. Source material: PBMCs. These receptors came from a man in his late teens or twenties in good health and CMV-seropositive.

The chain uses TRBV27 and TRBJ2-1; unclear D gene. V lost 6 bases to trimming and J lost 7 bases, with 10 bases between them. The CDR3 sequence is 12 residues long. Germline CDR1 reads MNHEY; CDR2 reads SMNVEV (reference sequence). The CDR3 protein is CASSHSRNEQFF. CDR3 DNA sequence: TGTGCCAGCAGCCATTCGCGTAATGAGCAGTTCTTC.

This chain's CDR3 is CASRETGLRTEAFF. CDR3 DNA sequence: TGTGCCAGCCGGGAAACGGGACTTCGTACTGAAGCTTTCTTT. V and J are TRBV28 and TRBJ1-1, with D perhaps TRBD1 (5 bases). The germline V and J ends were trimmed by 8 bases and 5 bases, with 18 bases remaining between them. The germline V gene encodes CDR1 MDHEN and CDR2 SYDVKM. The CDR3 contains 14 residues.

The chain links TRBV5-6 to TRBJ2-7, with 9 bases fitting TRBD2. Germline loops: CDR1 SGHDT, CDR2 YYEEEE. This CDR3 spans 15 amino acids. V was pared by 0 bases and J by 4 bases, with 5 bases of the junction left unmatched. CDR3 residues: CASSLVGGRGYEQYF. The CDR3 nucleotides are TGTGCCAGCAGCTTGGTCGGCGGGAGGGGTTACGAGCAGTACTTC.

The rearrangement links TRBV28 to TRBJ1-5, with D uncertain. Trimming cost V 3 bases and J 1 base, with 4 bases left between them. Germline V gene data show CDR1 as MDHEN and CDR2 as SYDVKM. CDR3 length: 13 amino acids. The CDR3 loop is CASSFRSNQPQHF. For the CDR3, the DNA is TGTGCCAGCAGTTTCAGAAGCAATCAGCCCCAGCATTTT.

This rearrangement joins TRBV19 to TRBJ2-5; 14 bases are shared with TRBD2. Germline loops: CDR1 LNHDA, CDR2 SQIVND (reference sequence). The CDR3 contains 17 residues. The ends lost 1 base at V and 4 bases at J; junction bases unmatched: 5. CDR3 sequence (DNA): TGTGCCAGTAGTATAGTCGGACTAGCGGGGGGAAGAGAGACCCAGTACTTC. Encoded protein: CASSIVGLAGGRETQYF.

The chain is built from TRBV29-1 and TRBJ1-1; D may be TRBD1 (5 bases). Germline values: CDR1 SQVTM, CDR2 ANQGSEA. The V gene lost 3 bases and the J gene lost 0 bases, with 11 bases spanning the gap. There are 14 residues in the CDR3. CDR3 region: CSVDSGTLNTEAFF. CDR3 in DNA: TGCAGCGTTGATAGCGGGACCTTGAACACTGAAGCTTTCTTT.

This clone occurred many times. The chain joins TRBV10-3 to TRBJ1-2; 7 positions agree with TRBD1. The CDR3 is 14 amino acids. Unmatched junction bases numbered 4, after V lost 4 bases and J lost 2 bases. Germline CDR1 and CDR2: ENHRY and SYGVKD. The CDR3 loop is CAISGQGLNYGYTF. The DNA of the CDR3 is TGTGCCATCAGTGGACAGGGACTCAACTATGGCTACACCTTC.

The chain employs TRBV18 and TRBJ2-2; 9 bases agree with TRBD2. Germline V gene lookup returns CDR1 KGHSH and CDR2 LQKENI. V lost 6 bases to trimming and J lost 0 bases; unmatched junction nucleotides: 11. The CDR3 is made up of 18 amino acids. The DNA for the CDR3 is TGTGCCAGCTCGCAACTGGCCCAGCGGGGGGCGAACACCGGGGAGCTGTTTTTT. Its translation: CASSQLAQRGANTGELFF.

V gene TRBV7-9 combines with J gene TRBJ2-7; 8 bases line up with TRBD1. The ends lost 1 base at V and 6 bases at J; junction bases unmatched: 8. Germline V CDR1 and CDR2: SEHNR, FQNEAQ (reference sequence). The CDR3 sequence is 15 residues long. The CDR3 DNA sequence: TGTGCCAGCAGCTTAGAGGGACAGGTTTCGATCGAGCAGTACTTC. Residues: CASSLEGQVSIEQYF.

This chain joins TRBV7-8 and TRBJ1-4; D is uncertain. The CDR3 loop spans 16 amino acids. Per the germline V gene, CDR1 is SGHVS and CDR2 is FQNEAQ. V was shortened by 5 bases and J by 10 bases, with 23 bases between the two germline ends. The CDR3 DNA is TGTGCCAGCAGCCTAGAACGCCTTCCCTACCGGGGAAAACTGTTTTTT. It translates to CASSLERLPYRGKLFF. Full variable domain (rest looked up from reference TRBV7-8 and TRBJ1-4): GAGVSQSPRYKVAKRGQDVALRCDPISGHVSLFWYQQALGQGPEFLTYFQNEAQLDKSGLPSDRFFAERPEGSVSTLKIQRTQQEDSAVYLCASSLERLPYRGKLFFGSGTQLSVL.

CDR3 amino acids: CASSPQAPSNYGYTF. The CDR3 DNA follows: TGTGCCAGCAGTCCGCAGGCCCCCTCTAACTATGGCTACACCTTC. The V call is TRBV5-5, the J call TRBJ1-2; no definite D call. The CDR3 length is 15 residues. Germline CDR1 reads SGHKS; CDR2 reads YYEKEE (reference sequence). V lost 5 bases to trimming and J lost 0 bases, with 14 bases between them.

The gene calls are TRBV11-2 and TRBJ2-3, with TRBD2 as a possible D gene (6 bases). This CDR3 region has 15 residues. Trimming cost V 8 bases and J 2 bases, with 17 bases left between them. Germline loops: CDR1 SGHAT, CDR2 FQNNGV. CDR3 in DNA: TGTGCCAGCTCGGTACTGGAGGGCTTCACAGATACGCAGTATTTT. As protein: CASSVLEGFTDTQYF.

The V gene is TRBV11-2, the J gene TRBJ1-2; D perhaps matches TRBD1 (5 bases). CDR3 length equals 13 residues. Trimming cost V 7 bases and J 6 bases, with 15 bases left between them. CDR1 is SGHAT, CDR2 FQNNGV, per germline. The CDR3 nucleotides are TGTGCCAGCACCCCGCGTACAGGCGATGGCTACACCTTC. As protein: CASTPRTGDGYTF.